The 32 T cell receptor beta chains below come from one sample, sequenced in a study of beta chain features in type 1 diabetes. Expressed TCRB transcripts were sequenced because the entire RNA isolate underwent reverse transcription. The repertoire was sequenced with immunoSEQ multiplex PCR; TCRdb's copy has only in-frame clones and lacks some. The repertoire holds about 620,000 clones, 15% to 17% seen once, with more than 0.08% in the top ten. The sample comprised naive CD4+ T cells from blood. The receptor source for this set is a man younger than 35 in good health.

The rearrangement links TRBV28 to TRBJ1-5; no clear D. In germline, CDR1 is MDHEN, CDR2 SYDVKM. The CDR3 covers 15 residues. V gave up 6 bases and J gave up 7 bases, with 19 bases separating them. The CDR3, as DNA: TGTGCCAGCAGGTCTCCAGGAGGTCGATACCAGCCCCAGCATTTT. Its protein product is CASRSPGGRYQPQHF.

This clone was found a few times. The chain couples TRBV19 to TRBJ2-5; 11 bases fit TRBD2. The V and J ends lost 4 bases and 5 bases, in that order; junction bases with no gene match: 9. The CDR3 loop spans 16 amino acids. The germline V gene encodes CDR1 LNHDA and CDR2 SQIVND (reference sequence). CDR3: CASSTPLAGGGETQYF. CDR3 nucleotide sequence: TGTGCCAGTAGTACACCCCTAGCGGGAGGAGGGGAGACCCAGTACTTC. The variable domain in full, with the rest retrieved from reference TRBV19 and TRBJ2-5, is DGGITQSPKYLFRKEGQNVTLSCEQNLNHDAMYWYRQDPGQGLRLIYYSQIVNDFQKGDIAEGYSVSREKKESFPLTVTSAQKNPTAFYLCASSTPLAGGGETQYFGPGTRLLVL.

With regard to this clone: The junction and the germline gene differ at one end; a read error may be behind it. This chain uses TRBV27 with TRBJ1-2; TRBD1 might be the D (5 bases). The CDR3 is made up of 13 amino acids. Germline CDR1 and CDR2: MNHEY and SMNVEV (reference sequence). The DNA for the CDR3 is TGTGCCAACAGTGCGACCGGGGGAGGCGGCTACACCTTC. Translated: CANSATGGGGYTF.

This clone occurred a few times. The sample holds other DNA sequences that translate to the same CDR3. This rearrangement joins TRBV28 to TRBJ1-2; D unresolved. Trimming removed 2 bases from V and 5 bases from J, with 6 bases in between. CDR1 is MDHEN, CDR2 SYDVKM, per germline. The CDR3 covers 12 residues. Here the CDR3 reads CASSLARYGYTF. CDR3 DNA: TGTGCCAGCAGTTTAGCGAGGTATGGCTACACCTTC.

This clone was seen a few times. The chain joins TRBV9 to TRBJ2-6; D is possibly TRBD1 (7 bases). The CDR3 loop spans 15 amino acids. V was trimmed by 6 bases and J by 3 bases, leaving 13 bases between them. Germline assignment: CDR1 SGDLS and CDR2 YYNGEE. CDR3 residues: CASTRGDYGANVLTF. The CDR3 DNA is TGTGCCAGCACCAGGGGGGATTATGGGGCCAACGTCCTGACTTTC.

The genes are TRBV4-1 and TRBJ2-1, with 9 bases that match TRBD1. CDR3 size: 16 residues. In germline, CDR1 is MGHRA, CDR2 YSYEKL. V dropped 1 base and J dropped 6; count of bases not matched to a gene: 7. This CDR3 reads CASSQGGTGWFNEQFF. The CDR3 region has the DNA TGCGCCAGCAGCCAAGGAGGGACAGGGTGGTTCAATGAGCAGTTCTTC.

The CDR3 DNA is TGCAGCGTTGAAAGGCTCCGGGAATCGAACACCGGGGAGCTGTTTTTT. Its translation is CSVERLRESNTGELFF. The rearrangement uses TRBV29-1 and TRBJ2-2; weak D call: TRBD2 (5 bases). V lost 2 bases to trimming and J lost 0 bases, with 13 bases between them. From germline, CDR1 is SQVTM and CDR2 ANQGSEA. The length of the CDR3 is 16 residues.

This chain joins TRBV11-3 and TRBJ1-1; possibly TRBD1 for D (5 bases). CDR3 length: 15 amino acids. CDR1 SGHNT and CDR2 YENEEA come from the germline V gene. V was shortened by 6 bases and J by 8 bases, with 22 bases between the two germline ends. CDR3 amino acids: CASSRDFGTSPEAFF. Written as DNA, the CDR3 is TGTGCCAGCAGTCGGGACTTCGGAACCAGCCCCGAAGCTTTCTTT. The whole variable domain, filled in from reference TRBV11-3 and TRBJ1-1, reads EAGVVQSPRYKIIEKKQPVAFWCNPISGHNTLYWYLQNLGQGPELLIRYENEEAVDDSQLPKDRFSAERLKGVDSTLKIQPAELGDSAVYLCASSRDFGTSPEAFFGQGTRLTVV.

This chain links TRBV6-1 with TRBJ1-2; D is possibly TRBD1 (5 bases). CDR1 is MNHNS, CDR2 SASEGT, per germline. Trimming took 3 bases from V and 8 from J, leaving 19 bases between them. The CDR3 consists of 15 residues. DNA for the CDR3: TGTGCCAGCAGTGATTCCCCGGGACCGAAGCTGGGCTACACCTTC. It is translated as CASSDSPGPKLGYTF.

The rearrangement uses TRBV10-3 and TRBJ1-1, with TRBD1 as a possible D gene (6 bases). The CDR3 sequence is 15 residues long. CDR1 is ENHRY, CDR2 SYGVKD, per germline. Trimming took 7 bases from V and 4 from J, leaving 19 bases between them. CDR3 coding DNA: TGTGCCATCAAATCTCAGGGGATCCCGGGCACTGAAGCTTTCTTT. Translating it yields CAIKSQGIPGTEAFF.

The genes are TRBV5-1 and TRBJ1-6, with TRBD1 matching 8 bases. Trimming took 2 bases from V and 7 from J; bases not matched to a gene: 8. The CDR3 loop spans 16 amino acids. Germline V gene lookup returns CDR1 SGHRS and CDR2 YFSETQ. This chain's CDR3 is CASSFSDRARNSPLHF. In DNA, the CDR3 is TGCGCCAGCAGCTTCTCGGACAGGGCGCGAAATTCACCCCTCCACTTT.

This clone showed up just a few times. The chain combines TRBV6-6 with TRBJ2-3, with TRBD1 as a possible D gene (6 bases). The CDR3 has 16 amino acids. Germline values: CDR1 MNHNY, CDR2 SVGAGI (reference sequence). The V gene lost 7 bases and the J gene lost 0 bases, with 17 bases spanning the gap. DNA of the CDR3: TGTGCCAGCATCTACGGACAGTCGGGGAGCACAGATACGCAGTATTTT. Translation: CASIYGQSGSTDTQYF.

The genes are TRBV30 and TRBJ1-1; D possibly corresponds to TRBD1 (6 bases). Trimming removed 6 bases at V and 6 bases at J, with 26 bases between. This CDR3 comprises 16 residues. Per germline, CDR1 GTSNPN and CDR2 SVGIG (reference sequence). This chain's CDR3 is CACALGQGPRGAEAFF. CDR3 DNA sequence: TGTGCCTGCGCCCTCGGGCAGGGGCCCCGGGGGGCTGAAGCTTTCTTT.

This clone was counted only a few times. V and J are TRBV10-3 and TRBJ1-1, with TRBD1 identical over 7 bases. The germline V gene encodes CDR1 ENHRY and CDR2 SYGVKD. Losses at the gene ends were 10 bases for V and 8 bases for J; bases not matched to a gene: 16. The CDR3 consists of 14 residues. In DNA, the CDR3 is TGTGCCACAAGACAGGGCCCCTTGGGATCGGAAGCTTTCTTT. This encodes CATRQGPLGSEAFF.

V is TRBV29-1 and J is TRBJ2-4, with D uncertain. CDR1 is SQVTM, CDR2 ANQGSEA, per germline. This CDR3 contains 14 residues. Deletions cut 1 base from V and 1 base from J, with 8 bases between. The CDR3 sequence: CSVEVVRAKNIQYF. CDR3 nucleotides: TGCAGCGTTGAAGTTGTCAGGGCCAAAAACATTCAGTACTTC.

There are a few counts of this clone. V is TRBV4-2 and J is TRBJ2-4; 8 bases fit TRBD2. The CDR3 sequence is 19 residues long. V lost 5 bases and J lost 0; bases outside the gene matches: 15. The V gene's germline CDR1 is LGHNA and CDR2 YNFKEQ. CDR3 nucleotides: TGTGCCAGCAGCTCCTCCGGAGGGATAGCGGGACAAGCCAAAAACATTCAGTACTTC. It yields the protein CASSSSGGIAGQAKNIQYF.

This clone came up a few times. V is TRBV27 and J is TRBJ2-6, with 14 bases aligning to TRBD2. Germline V gene data show CDR1 as MNHEY and CDR2 as SMNVEV (reference sequence). Trimming removed 3 bases from V and 2 bases from J; junction bases left unmatched: 3. The CDR3 loop spans 18 amino acids. CDR3 DNA sequence: TGTGCCAGCAGTTTTGGACTAGCGGGGGGTGCTGGGGCCAACGTCCTGACTTTC. It specifies CASSFGLAGGAGANVLTF.

This clone has just a few counts. The chain recombines TRBV29-1 with TRBJ2-5, with TRBD2 matching over 15 bases. The J segment lost 5 bases and the V segment lost 3 bases, leaving 4 bases of the junction unmatched. The CDR3 sequence is 15 residues long. CDR1 and CDR2 from the germline V gene are SQVTM and ANQGSEA. CDR3 residues: CSVDTGTSGGETQYF. As DNA, the CDR3 is TGCAGCGTTGATACCGGGACTAGCGGGGGGGAGACCCAGTACTTC.

The V call is TRBV7-2, the J call TRBJ1-1; no definite D call. Looked up from germline, CDR1 is SGHTA and CDR2 is FQGNSA. Trimming cost V 2 bases and J 1 base, with 8 bases left between them. CDR3 length: 14 residues. CDR3 coding DNA: TGTGCCAGCAGCTTAACGAGACGGAACACTGAAGCTTTCTTT. Its protein is CASSLTRRNTEAFF.

The sample holds a few counts of this clone. V gene TRBV30 combines with J gene TRBJ1-5; no definite D call. In germline, CDR1 is GTSNPN, CDR2 SVGIG (reference sequence). Between the trimmed V and J ends, which lost 1 base and 0 bases, there was a span of 10 bases. The CDR3 is 15 amino acids. The CDR3 DNA reads as TGTGCCTGGAGTGCTGGAACTTTTAGCAATCAGCCCCAGCATTTT. The encoded protein is CAWSAGTFSNQPQHF.

This clone was recorded a few times. The CDR3 loop reads CASSLGTSRVGTGELFF. Here the CDR3 DNA reads TGTGCCAGCAGCTTAGGGACATCCAGGGTTGGGACCGGGGAGCTGTTTTTT. The rearrangement joins TRBV7-8 to TRBJ2-2, with D possibly matching TRBD1 (5 bases). The CDR3 runs to 17 residues. Germline-derived CDR1 and CDR2 are SGHVS and FQNEAQ. Trimming took 1 base from V and 5 from J, leaving 17 bases between them.

In the case of this clone: The sample holds other DNA sequences that translate to the same CDR3. The chain employs TRBV5-4 and TRBJ2-7; 9 nucleotides align to TRBD2. The V segment lost 0 bases and the J segment 3 bases; nucleotides outside the gene matches: 4. CDR1 and CDR2 (germline): SGHNT, YYREEE (reference sequence). This CDR3 has 15 residues. CDR3 residues: CASSLGSGGFYEQYF. The CDR3 DNA is TGTGCCAGCAGCTTGGGTAGCGGGGGCTTCTACGAGCAGTACTTC.

Worth noting for this clone: The sample contains more than one DNA sequence encoding this CDR3. The V and J genes are TRBV15 and TRBJ2-7; no reliable D call. This CDR3 has 11 residues. V lost 0 bases, J lost 5 bases, and 2 bases lay in between. Germline V gene sequence: CDR1 LNHNV, CDR2 YYDKDF (reference sequence). The CDR3 nucleotides are TGTGCCACCAGCAGAGATCACGAGCAGTACTTC. Its translation: CATSRDHEQYF.

J is TRBJ2-3 and V is TRBV6-6; TRBD1 or TRBD2 may be the D gene (6 bases each). The V gene's germline CDR1 is MNHNY and CDR2 SVGAGI (reference sequence). The CDR3 is 15 residues long. V lost 7 bases to trimming and J lost 5 bases, with 19 bases between them. CDR3 sequence: CASTPAWGARDTQYF. In DNA, the CDR3 is TGTGCCAGCACCCCTGCCTGGGGGGCGCGAGATACGCAGTATTTT.

This clone has more than one count but fewer than ten. This chain uses TRBV7-3 with TRBJ1-1, with D perhaps TRBD1 (6 bases). Germline V CDR1 and CDR2: SGHTA, FQGTGA. The CDR3 totals 13 residues. V was clipped by 5 bases and J by 0 bases, with 7 bases between them. The CDR3 protein is CASSEGVNTEAFF. The CDR3 DNA is TGTGCCAGCAGCGAGGGGGTGAACACTGAAGCTTTCTTT.

There are a few counts of this clone. The rearrangement joins TRBV28 to TRBJ1-2, with D unclear. CDR1 is MDHEN and CDR2 is SYDVKM in the germline V gene. CDR3 size: 13 residues. Trimming pared 5 bases from V and 4 bases from J, leaving 11 bases between. CDR3: CASSPDGLYGYTF. CDR3 sequence (DNA): TGTGCCAGCAGTCCGGACGGCCTCTATGGCTACACCTTC.

The chain uses TRBV11-2 and TRBJ2-5; tentatively, D is TRBD2 (5 bases). V was cut by 0 bases and J by 4 bases, with 12 bases left in between. This CDR3 has 15 residues. Germline V lookup: CDR1 SGHAT, CDR2 FQNNGV. This chain's CDR3 is CASSLDPGSGETQYF. CDR3 in DNA: TGTGCCAGCAGCTTAGATCCGGGAAGTGGAGAGACCCAGTACTTC.

The chain joins TRBV11-2 to TRBJ2-7; 7 bases agree with TRBD1. The CDR3 is 13 amino acids. Germline CDR1 SGHAT, CDR2 FQNNGV. The ends lost 5 bases at V and 5 bases at J; junction bases unmatched: 6. CDR3 sequence (DNA): TGTGCCAGCAGCAGACAGGGAACCCACGAGCAGTACTTC. Protein: CASSRQGTHEQYF.

This sequence joins TRBV5-1 and TRBJ2-5; D tentatively reads TRBD1 or TRBD2 (5 bases each). Germline V lookup: CDR1 SGHRS, CDR2 YFSETQ. CDR3 length: 11 amino acids. The CDR3 nucleotides read TGCGCTGGGGGTATCCAAGAGACCCAGTACTTC. This gives the protein CAGGIQETQYF.

The chain combines TRBV5-1 with TRBJ1-2, with TRBD1 identical over 10 bases. V lost 4 bases and J lost 10; bases outside the gene matches: 4. Looked up from germline, CDR1 is SGHRS and CDR2 is YFSETQ. There are 12 residues in the CDR3. The CDR3 DNA sequence: TGCGCCAGCAGCCCCGGGACAGGGGCCTACACCTTC. Protein product: CASSPGTGAYTF.

The rearrangement links TRBV6-5 to TRBJ2-7; 7 nucleotides align to TRBD1. The junction had 9 bases not matched to a gene; V was cut back by 6 bases and J by 4 bases. This CDR3 is built from 14 residues. The germline V gene has CDR1 MNHEY and CDR2 SVGAGI. DNA for the CDR3: TGTGCCAGCAGCCCCGACAGGGTACAATACGAGCAGTACTTC. Translating it yields CASSPDRVQYEQYF.

This clone has a handful of counts. This chain connects TRBV4-3 to TRBJ2-4, with unresolved D. V was trimmed by 0 bases and J by 0 bases, leaving 12 bases between them. The CDR3 runs to 17 residues. The germline CDR1 and CDR2 sequences are LGHNA and YSLEER. The CDR3 nucleotides read TGCGCCAGCAGCCAAGATATGGATGGTCTAGCCAAAAACATTCAGTACTTC. It encodes CASSQDMDGLAKNIQYF.